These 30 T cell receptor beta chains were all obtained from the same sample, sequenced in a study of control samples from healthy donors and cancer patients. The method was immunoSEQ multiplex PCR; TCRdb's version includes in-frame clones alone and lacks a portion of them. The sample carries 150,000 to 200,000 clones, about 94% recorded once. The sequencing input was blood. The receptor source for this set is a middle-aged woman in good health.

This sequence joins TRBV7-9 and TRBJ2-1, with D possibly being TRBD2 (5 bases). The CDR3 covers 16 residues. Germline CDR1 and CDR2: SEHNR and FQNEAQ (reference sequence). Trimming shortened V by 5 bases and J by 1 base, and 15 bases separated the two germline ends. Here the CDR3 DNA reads TGTGCCAGCAGCCCACCCTTCGGGGAATCCTACAATGAGCAGTTCTTC. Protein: CASSPPFGESYNEQFF.

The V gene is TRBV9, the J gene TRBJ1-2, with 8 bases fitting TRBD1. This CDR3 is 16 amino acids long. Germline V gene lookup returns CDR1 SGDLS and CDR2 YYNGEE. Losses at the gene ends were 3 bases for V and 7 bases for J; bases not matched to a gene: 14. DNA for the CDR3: TGTGCCAGCAGCGCCACCCTCCAGGGGGCGCAAGGTGGCTACACCTTC. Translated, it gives CASSATLQGAQGGYTF.

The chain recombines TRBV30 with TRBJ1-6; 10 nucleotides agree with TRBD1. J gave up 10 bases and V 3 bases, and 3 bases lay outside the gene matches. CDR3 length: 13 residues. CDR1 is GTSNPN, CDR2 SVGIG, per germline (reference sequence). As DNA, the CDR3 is TGTGCCTGGAGAGGGACAGGGGAATCACCCCTCCACTTT. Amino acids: CAWRGTGESPLHF.

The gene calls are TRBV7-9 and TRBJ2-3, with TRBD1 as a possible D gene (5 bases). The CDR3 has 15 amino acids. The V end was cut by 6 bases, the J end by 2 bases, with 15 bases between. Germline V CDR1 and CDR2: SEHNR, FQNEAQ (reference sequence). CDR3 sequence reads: CASRLDIANTDTQYF. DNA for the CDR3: TGTGCCAGCAGACTGGACATCGCGAACACAGATACGCAGTATTTT.

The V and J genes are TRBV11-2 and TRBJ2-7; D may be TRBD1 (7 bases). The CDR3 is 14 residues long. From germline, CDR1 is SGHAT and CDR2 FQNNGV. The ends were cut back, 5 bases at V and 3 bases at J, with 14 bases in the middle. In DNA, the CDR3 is TGTGCCAGCAGCCCTCAGGGGGGTCTCTACGAGCAGTACTTC. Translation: CASSPQGGLYEQYF.

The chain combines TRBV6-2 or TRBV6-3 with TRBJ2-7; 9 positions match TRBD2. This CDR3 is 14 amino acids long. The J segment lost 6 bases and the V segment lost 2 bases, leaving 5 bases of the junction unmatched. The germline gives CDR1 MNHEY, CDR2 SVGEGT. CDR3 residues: CASSYLGLAPEQYF. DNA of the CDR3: TGTGCCAGCAGTTACCTAGGACTAGCGCCCGAGCAGTACTTC.

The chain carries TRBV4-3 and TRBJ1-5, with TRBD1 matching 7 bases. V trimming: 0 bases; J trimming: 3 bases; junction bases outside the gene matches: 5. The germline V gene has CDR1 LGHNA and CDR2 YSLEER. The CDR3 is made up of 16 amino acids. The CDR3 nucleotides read TGCGCCAGCAGCCAAGAAGCAGGGGGTTTCAATCAGCCCCAGCATTTT. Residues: CASSQEAGGFNQPQHF.

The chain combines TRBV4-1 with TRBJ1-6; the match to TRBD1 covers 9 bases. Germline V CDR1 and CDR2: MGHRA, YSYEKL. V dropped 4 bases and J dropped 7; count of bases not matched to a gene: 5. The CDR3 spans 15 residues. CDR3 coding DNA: TGCGCCAGCAGCCCGACCGGGACAGGGAATTCACCCCTCCACTTT. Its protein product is CASSPTGTGNSPLHF.

CDR3 sequence (DNA): TGTGCCAGCAGCCACCCAAGGGGGGCAGGTTGGGGCACTGAAGCTTTCTTT. This encodes CASSHPRGAGWGTEAFF. The chain joins TRBV4-2 to TRBJ1-1; D is perhaps TRBD1 (6 bases). The CDR3 runs to 17 residues. V was cut by 3 bases and J by 4 bases, with 21 bases left in between. In germline, CDR1 is LGHNA, CDR2 YNFKEQ.

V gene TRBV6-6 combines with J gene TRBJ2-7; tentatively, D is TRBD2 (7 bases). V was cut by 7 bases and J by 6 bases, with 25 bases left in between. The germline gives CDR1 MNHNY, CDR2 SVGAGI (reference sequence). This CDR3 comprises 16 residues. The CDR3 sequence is CASNIGRGLSVSEQYF. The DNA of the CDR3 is TGTGCCAGCAACATAGGGCGGGGGCTTTCGGTGAGCGAGCAGTACTTC.

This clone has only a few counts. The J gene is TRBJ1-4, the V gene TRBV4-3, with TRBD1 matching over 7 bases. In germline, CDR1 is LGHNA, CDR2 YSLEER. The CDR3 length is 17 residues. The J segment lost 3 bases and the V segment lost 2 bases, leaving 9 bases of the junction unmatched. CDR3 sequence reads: CASSQQTGMGANEKLFF. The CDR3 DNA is TGCGCCAGCAGCCAACAGACAGGGATGGGGGCTAATGAAAAACTGTTTTTT.

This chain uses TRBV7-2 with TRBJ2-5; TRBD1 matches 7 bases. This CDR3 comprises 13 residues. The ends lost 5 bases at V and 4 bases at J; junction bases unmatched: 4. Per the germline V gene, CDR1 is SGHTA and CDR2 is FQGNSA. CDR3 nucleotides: TGTGCCAGCAGCCGGAACAGGGGAGAGACCCAGTACTTC. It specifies CASSRNRGETQYF. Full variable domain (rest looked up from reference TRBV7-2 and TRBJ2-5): GAGVSQSPSNKVTEKGKDVELRCDPISGHTALYWYRQSLGQGLEFLIYFQGNSAPDKSGLPSDRFSAERTGGSVSTLTIQRTQQEDSAVYLCASSRNRGETQYFGPGTRLLVL.

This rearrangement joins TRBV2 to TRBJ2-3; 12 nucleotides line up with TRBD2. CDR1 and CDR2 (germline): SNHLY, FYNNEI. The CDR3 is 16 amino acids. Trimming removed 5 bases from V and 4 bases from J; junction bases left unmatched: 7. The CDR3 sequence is CASSPRTSGAADTQYF. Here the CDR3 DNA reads TGTGCCAGCAGTCCCCGGACTAGCGGGGCGGCAGATACGCAGTATTTT.

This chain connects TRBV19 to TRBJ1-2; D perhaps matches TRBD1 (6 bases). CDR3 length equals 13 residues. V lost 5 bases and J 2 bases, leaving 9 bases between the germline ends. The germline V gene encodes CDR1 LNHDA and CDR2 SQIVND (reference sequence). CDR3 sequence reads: CASSLQGNYGYTF. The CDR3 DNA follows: TGTGCCAGTAGTTTACAGGGAAACTATGGCTACACCTTC.

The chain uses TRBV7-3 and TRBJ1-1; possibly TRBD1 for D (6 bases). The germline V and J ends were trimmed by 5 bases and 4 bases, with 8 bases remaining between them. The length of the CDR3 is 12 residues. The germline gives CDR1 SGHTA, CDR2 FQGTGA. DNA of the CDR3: TGTGCCAGCAGCCAAGGGGGCACTGAAGCTTTCTTT. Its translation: CASSQGGTEAFF.

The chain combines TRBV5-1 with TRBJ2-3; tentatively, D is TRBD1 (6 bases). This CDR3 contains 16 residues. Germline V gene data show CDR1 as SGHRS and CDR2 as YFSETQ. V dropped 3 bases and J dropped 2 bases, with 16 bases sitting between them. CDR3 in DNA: TGCGCCAGCAGCTGGGGGCTAGCCTATGACACAGATACGCAGTATTTT. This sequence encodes CASSWGLAYDTDTQYF.

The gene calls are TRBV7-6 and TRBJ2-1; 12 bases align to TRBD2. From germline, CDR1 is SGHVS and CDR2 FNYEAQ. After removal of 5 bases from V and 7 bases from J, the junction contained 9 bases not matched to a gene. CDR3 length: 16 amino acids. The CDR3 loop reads CASSKLLAGGQNEQFF. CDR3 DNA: TGTGCCAGCAGCAAACTCCTAGCGGGAGGGCAGAATGAGCAGTTCTTC.

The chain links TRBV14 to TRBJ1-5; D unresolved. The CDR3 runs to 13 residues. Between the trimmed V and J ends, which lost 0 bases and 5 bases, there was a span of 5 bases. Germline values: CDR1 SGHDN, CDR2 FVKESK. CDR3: CASSQDLDQPQHF. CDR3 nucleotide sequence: TGTGCCAGCAGCCAAGATTTGGATCAGCCCCAGCATTTT. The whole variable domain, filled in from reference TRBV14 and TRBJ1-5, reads EAGVTQFPSHSVIEKGQTVTLRCDPISGHDNLYWYRRVMGKEIKFLLHFVKESKQDESGMPNNRFLAERTGGTYSTLKVQPAELEDSGVYFCASSQDLDQPQHFGDGTRLSIL.

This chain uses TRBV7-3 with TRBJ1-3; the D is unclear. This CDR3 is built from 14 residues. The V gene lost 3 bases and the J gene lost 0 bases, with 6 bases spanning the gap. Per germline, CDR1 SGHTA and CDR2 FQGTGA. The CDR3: CASSLGTSGNTIYF. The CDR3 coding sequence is TGTGCCAGCAGCTTGGGCACCTCTGGAAACACCATATATTTT.

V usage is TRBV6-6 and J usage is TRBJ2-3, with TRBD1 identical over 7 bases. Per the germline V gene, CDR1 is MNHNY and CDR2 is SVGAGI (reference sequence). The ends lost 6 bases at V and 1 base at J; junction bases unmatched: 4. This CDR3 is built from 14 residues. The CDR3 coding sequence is TGTGCCAGCAGAGGGGGCCGGGGCACAGATACGCAGTATTTT. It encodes CASRGGRGTDTQYF.

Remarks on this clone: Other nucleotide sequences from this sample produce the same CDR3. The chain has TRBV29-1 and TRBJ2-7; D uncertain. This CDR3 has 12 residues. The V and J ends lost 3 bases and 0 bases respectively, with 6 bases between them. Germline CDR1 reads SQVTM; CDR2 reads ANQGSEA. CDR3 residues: CSVEVSSYEQYF. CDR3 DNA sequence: TGCAGCGTTGAGGTGTCCTCCTACGAGCAGTACTTC.

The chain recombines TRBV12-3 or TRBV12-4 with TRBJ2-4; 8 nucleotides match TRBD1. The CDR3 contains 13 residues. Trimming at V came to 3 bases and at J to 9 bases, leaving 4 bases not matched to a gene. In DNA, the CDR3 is TGTGCCAGCAGTTTCCTCACAGGGGGCATTCAGTACTTC. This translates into CASSFLTGGIQYF.

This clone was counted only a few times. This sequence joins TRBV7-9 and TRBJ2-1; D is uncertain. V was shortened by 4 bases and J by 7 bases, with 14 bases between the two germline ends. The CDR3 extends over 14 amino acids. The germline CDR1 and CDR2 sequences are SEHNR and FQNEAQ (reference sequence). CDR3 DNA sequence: TGTGCCAGCAGCTCAAGCACTAAGGCGAATGAGCAGTTCTTC. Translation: CASSSSTKANEQFF.

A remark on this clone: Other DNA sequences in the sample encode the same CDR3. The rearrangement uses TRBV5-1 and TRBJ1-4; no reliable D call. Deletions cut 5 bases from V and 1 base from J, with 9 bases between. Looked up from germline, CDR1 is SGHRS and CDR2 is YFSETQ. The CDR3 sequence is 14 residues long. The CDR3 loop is CASSLGGTNEKLFF. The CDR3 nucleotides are TGCGCCAGCAGTCTGGGAGGAACTAATGAAAAACTGTTTTTT. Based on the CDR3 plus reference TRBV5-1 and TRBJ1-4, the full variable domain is KAGVTQTPRYLIKTRGQQVTLSCSPISGHRSVSWYQQTPGQGLQFLFEYFSETQRNKGNFPGRFSGRQFSNSRSEMNVSTLELGDSALYLCASSLGGTNEKLFFGSGTQLSVL.

CDR3 coding DNA: TGTGCCAGCAGCTTATACTCTGCCCCACGGGGCTACACCTTC. It specifies CASSLYSAPRGYTF. This chain links TRBV11-3 with TRBJ1-2; D is unresolved. This CDR3 is 14 amino acids long. With 2 bases removed from V and 8 bases from J, the gap between germline ends came to 15 bases. The germline gives CDR1 SGHNT, CDR2 YENEEA.

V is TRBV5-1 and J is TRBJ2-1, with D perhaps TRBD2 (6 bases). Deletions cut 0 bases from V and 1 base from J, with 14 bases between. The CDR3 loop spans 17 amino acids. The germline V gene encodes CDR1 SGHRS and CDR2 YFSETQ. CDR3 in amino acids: CASSLAPGTPSYNEQFF. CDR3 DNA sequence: TGCGCCAGCAGCTTGGCTCCGGGGACTCCTTCCTACAATGAGCAGTTCTTC.

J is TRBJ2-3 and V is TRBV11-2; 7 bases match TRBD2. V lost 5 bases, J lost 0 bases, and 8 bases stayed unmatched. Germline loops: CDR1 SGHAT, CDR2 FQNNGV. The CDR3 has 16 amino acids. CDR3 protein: CASSLRGVASTDTQYF. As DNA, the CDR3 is TGTGCCAGCAGCCTTCGGGGGGTAGCCAGCACAGATACGCAGTATTTT.

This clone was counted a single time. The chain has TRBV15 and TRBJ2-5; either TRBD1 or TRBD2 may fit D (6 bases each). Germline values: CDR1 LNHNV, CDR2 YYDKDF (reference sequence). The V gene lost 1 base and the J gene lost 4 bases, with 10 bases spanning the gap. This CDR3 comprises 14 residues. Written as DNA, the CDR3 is TGTGCCACCAGCAGAGTTAGGGGGGCAGAGACCCAGTACTTC. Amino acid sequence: CATSRVRGAETQYF.

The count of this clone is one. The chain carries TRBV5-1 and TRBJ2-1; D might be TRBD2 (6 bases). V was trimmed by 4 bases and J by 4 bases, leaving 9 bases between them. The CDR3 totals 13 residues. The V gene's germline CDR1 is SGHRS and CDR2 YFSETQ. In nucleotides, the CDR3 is TGCGCCAGCAGCGGTAGCGGTTACAATGAGCAGTTCTTC. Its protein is CASSGSGYNEQFF.

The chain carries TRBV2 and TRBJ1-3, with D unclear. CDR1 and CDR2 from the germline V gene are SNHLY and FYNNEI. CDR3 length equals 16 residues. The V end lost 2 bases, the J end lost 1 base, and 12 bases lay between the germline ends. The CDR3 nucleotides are TGTGCCAGCAGTGAACTGGGTCTAAGGTCTGGAAACACCATATATTTT. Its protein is CASSELGLRSGNTIYF. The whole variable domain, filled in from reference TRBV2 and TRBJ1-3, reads EPEVTQTPSHQVTQMGQEVILRCVPISNHLYFYWYRQILGQKVEFLVSFYNNEISEKSEIFDDQFSVERPDGSNFTLKIRSTKLEDSAMYFCASSELGLRSGNTIYFGEGSWLTVV.